The clone carrying this TCR beta chain appeared many times. The antigen is undetermined. This entry belongs to a study of early T cells in non-severe SARS-CoV-2 infection. Across the study: Whole-blood bulk RNA, unsorted, was sequenced, and chains were unpaired.

Unique molecular identifiers (one per individual cDNA molecule) were attached. TCRdb itself ran the 5' RACE reads through MiXCR, one entry per CDR3 protein. The table has fewer than 80,000 distinct CDR3 sequences, roughly 4.8% seen once. Study-wide findings and caveats: Using VDJdb, the matching emphasized anti-spike CD8 responses while missing private and CD4 specificities.

Germline V gene sequence: CDR1 DFQATT, CDR2 SNEGSKA (reference sequence). The CDR3 sequence is 15 residues long. V lost 4 bases to trimming and J lost 0 bases, with 13 bases between them. This rearrangement joins TRBV20-1 to TRBJ1-5; TRBD1 might be the D (5 bases). The sequenced sample was whole blood, obtained at baseline. The receptor's source is an adult who was a healthcare worker with PCR-confirmed SARS-CoV-2 infection or an uninfected control (not recorded which). The donor label of this sample is uncertain. This CDR3 is CSATIRQLSNQPQHF. The CDR3 region has the DNA TGCAGTGCTACGATACGACAGCTTAGCAATCAGCCCCAGCATTTT.